These 19 T cell receptor beta chains were sequenced from one sample in a study of blood T cell repertoires in COVID-19 (TCRdb year 2020). Library preparation employed the immunoSEQ multiplex PCR assay. TCRdb mirrors the immuneACCESS table, restricted to in-frame sequences. Some clones are absent from its copies; in checked studies, under half trace to an unresolved V gene, and the reason for the others is unknown. Here the sample has over 80,000 clones; less than 85% occur a single time. Roughly 20% of the sample rests with the top ten. Sequenced sample: peripheral blood. The receptors were gathered from a woman older than 75 with active or convalescent COVID-19.

V gene TRBV7-2 combines with J gene TRBJ2-2; D may be TRBD1 (6 bases). Germline V gene data show CDR1 as SGHTA and CDR2 as FQGNSA. This CDR3 contains 14 residues. Deletions cut 5 bases from V and 6 bases from J, with 13 bases between. This CDR3 is CASSGRQVAGELFF. CDR3 nucleotide sequence: TGTGCCAGCAGCGGCCGACAGGTCGCCGGGGAGCTGTTTTTT.

V and J are TRBV10-2 and TRBJ2-3, with D perhaps matching TRBD2 (7 bases). V lost 4 bases to trimming and J lost 1 base, with 15 bases between them. This CDR3 comprises 16 residues. Germline V gene lookup returns CDR1 WSHSY and CDR2 SAAADI. This chain's CDR3 is CASSVIGGLRTDTQYF. DNA for the CDR3: TGCGCCAGCAGTGTGATAGGGGGACTACGCACAGATACGCAGTATTTT.

The rearrangement uses TRBV6-2 or TRBV6-3 and TRBJ2-1; weak D call: TRBD2 (6 bases). CDR3 size: 15 residues. Germline CDR1 and CDR2: MNHEY and SVGEGT. V lost 4 bases and J lost 5, with 15 bases in between. CDR3 nucleotides: TGTGCCAGCAGTTTGGGACTGGGGGTTGACAATGAGCAGTTCTTC. This codes for CASSLGLGVDNEQFF.

CDR3 loop: CATSAAGTDTQYF. CDR3 DNA: TGTGCCACCAGTGCAGCGGGAACAGATACGCAGTATTTT. The V gene is TRBV24-1, the J gene TRBJ2-3, with TRBD2 matching 7 bases. The CDR3 contains 13 residues. The germline V gene has CDR1 KGHDR and CDR2 SFDVKD. The V gene end was trimmed by 5 bases and the J gene end by 3 bases; junction bases not matched to a gene: 1.

This clone occurred a few times. This chain links TRBV11-2 with TRBJ1-5, with a weak D call TRBD1 (5 bases). This CDR3 contains 14 residues. Looked up from germline, CDR1 is SGHAT and CDR2 is FQNNGV. V gave up 5 bases and J gave up 0 bases, with 8 bases separating them. The CDR3 nucleotides read TGTGCCAGCAGCCGGGACTTTAGCAATCAGCCCCAGCATTTT. Its translation: CASSRDFSNQPQHF.

The rearrangement uses TRBV27 and TRBJ2-2; TRBD1 might be the D (6 bases). This CDR3 is built from 14 residues. V lost 4 bases and J lost 5, with 11 bases in between. CDR1 MNHEY and CDR2 SMNVEV come from the germline V gene (reference sequence). CDR3 protein: CASSSNRDTGELFF. CDR3 in DNA: TGTGCCAGCAGTTCCAACAGGGATACCGGGGAGCTGTTTTTT.

The table lists this clone with a few counts. One junction end disagrees with the germline gene, perhaps due to a read error. The CDR3 DNA reads as TGTGCCAGCAGAGAAGGCTTATCAGGATCACCCCTCCACTTT. This sequence encodes CASREGLSGSPLHF. The V gene is TRBV2, the J gene TRBJ1-6, with D uncertain. Looked up from germline, CDR1 is SNHLY and CDR2 is FYNNEI. The CDR3 has 14 amino acids.

V is TRBV19 and J is TRBJ2-1, with 16 positions matching TRBD2. The trim removed 7 bases at V and 7 bases at J, leaving 1 base unmatched. This CDR3 spans 14 amino acids. The V gene's germline CDR1 is LNHDA and CDR2 SQIVND (reference sequence). CDR3 amino acids: CASMGLAGGNEQFF. The CDR3 DNA sequence: TGTGCCAGTATGGGACTAGCGGGAGGGAATGAGCAGTTCTTC.

The chain couples TRBV6-1 to TRBJ2-1; TRBD2 is a possible D gene (6 bases). The V gene lost 0 bases and the J gene lost 2 bases, with 17 bases spanning the gap. Germline assignment: CDR1 MNHNS and CDR2 SASEGT. This CDR3 contains 18 residues. DNA of the CDR3: TGTGCCAGCAGTGAAGCGGGTTGGGGTAGCGGCCCCTACAATGAGCAGTTCTTC. Protein product: CASSEAGWGSGPYNEQFF.

The genes are TRBV27 and TRBJ2-7, with D maybe TRBD2 (5 bases). The CDR3 runs 15 residues. Looked up from germline, CDR1 is MNHEY and CDR2 is SMNVEV (reference sequence). Trimming cost V 5 bases and J 3 bases, with 17 bases left between them. The CDR3 DNA follows: TGTGCCAGCAGTCCAAGGTTAGCGAACGTCTACGAGCAGTACTTC. It translates to CASSPRLANVYEQYF.

The chain is built from TRBV27 and TRBJ2-7; 7 bases agree with TRBD2. V was pared by 7 bases and J by 6 bases, with 9 bases of the junction left unmatched. CDR3 length equals 13 residues. Germline V lookup: CDR1 MNHEY, CDR2 SMNVEV (reference sequence). For the CDR3, the DNA is TGTGCCAGCACCTCGGGGGGTTTACGCGAGCAGTACTTC. It encodes CASTSGGLREQYF.

V and J are TRBV6-2 or TRBV6-3 and TRBJ2-7; weak D call: TRBD1 (6 bases). The CDR3 length is 16 residues. Germline CDR1 and CDR2: MNHEY and SVGEGT. V lost 0 bases and J lost 4, with 16 bases in between. CDR3 loop: CASSYSYQGSVYEQYF. For the CDR3, the DNA is TGTGCCAGCAGTTACTCGTACCAGGGGTCGGTGTACGAGCAGTACTTC.

DNA for the CDR3: TGTGCCAGTAGCCCGCTGGCCGGGAACTATGGCTACACCTTC. This translates into CASSPLAGNYGYTF. V gene TRBV19 combines with J gene TRBJ1-2, with unresolved D. The CDR3 sequence is 14 residues long. The V end lost 6 bases, the J end lost 2 bases, and 13 bases lay between the germline ends. Per the germline V gene, CDR1 is LNHDA and CDR2 is SQIVND (reference sequence).

The V and J genes are TRBV19 and TRBJ1-2, with a possible D match to TRBD1 (6 bases). Germline values: CDR1 LNHDA, CDR2 SQIVND (reference sequence). Trimming took off 7 bases at V and 4 bases at J, with 13 bases between the two ends. This CDR3 is 13 amino acids long. The CDR3 loop is CASKPGTTYGYTF. CDR3 nucleotide sequence: TGTGCCAGTAAACCCGGGACAACCTATGGCTACACCTTC. Complete variable domain (other parts from reference TRBV19 and TRBJ1-2): DGGITQSPKYLFRKEGQNVTLSCEQNLNHDAMYWYRQDPGQGLRLIYYSQIVNDFQKGDIAEGYSVSREKKESFPLTVTSAQKNPTAFYLCASKPGTTYGYTFGSGTRLTVV.

This rearrangement joins TRBV18 to TRBJ1-5; 9 bases align to TRBD1. Germline V CDR1 and CDR2: KGHSH, LQKENI. CDR3 length: 13 amino acids. J was trimmed by 7 bases and V by 5 bases; bases with no gene match: 3. The CDR3 DNA is TGTGCCAGCTCAGAGACAGGGGGACAGCCCCAGCATTTT. This sequence encodes CASSETGGQPQHF.

The sample holds one count of this clone. The chain combines TRBV6-5 with TRBJ2-3; TRBD2 aligns across 10 bases. The V gene end was trimmed by 7 bases and the J gene end by 9 bases; junction bases not matched to a gene: 13. In germline, CDR1 is MNHEY, CDR2 SVGAGI. The CDR3 is 15 amino acids. The CDR3 coding sequence is TGTGCCAGCAAGGGCGGGCTAGCGGGGGTAGGGACGCAGTATTTT. This translates into CASKGGLAGVGTQYF.

The chain joins TRBV7-2 to TRBJ2-7; 12 positions agree with TRBD1. Germline CDR1 is SGHTA and CDR2 is FQGNSA. The V and J ends lost 0 bases and 7 bases, in that order; junction bases with no gene match: 10. This CDR3 contains 17 residues. CDR3 coding DNA: TGTGCCAGCAGCTTAGCGCCGCCGGGACAGGGGGCTTGGGAGCAGTACTTC. Amino acids: CASSLAPPGQGAWEQYF.

The rearrangement joins TRBV5-1 to TRBJ2-2, with D maybe TRBD2 (5 bases). Germline loops: CDR1 SGHRS, CDR2 YFSETQ. This CDR3 region has 16 residues. The germline V and J ends were trimmed by 1 base and 0 bases, with 10 bases remaining between them. CDR3: CASSLLAGPNTGELFF. Here the CDR3 DNA reads TGCGCCAGCAGCTTGCTTGCGGGCCCGAACACCGGGGAGCTGTTTTTT.

V and J are TRBV7-3 and TRBJ2-1; maybe TRBD1 (6 bases). Trimming stripped 1 base from V and 3 bases from J, with 19 bases between. CDR1 and CDR2 from the germline V gene are SGHTA and FQGTGA. There are 18 residues in the CDR3. CDR3 coding DNA: TGTGCCAGCAGCTTAAGGCCCCCAGGGGCAACGTACTACAATGAGCAGTTCTTC. It is translated as CASSLRPPGATYYNEQFF.